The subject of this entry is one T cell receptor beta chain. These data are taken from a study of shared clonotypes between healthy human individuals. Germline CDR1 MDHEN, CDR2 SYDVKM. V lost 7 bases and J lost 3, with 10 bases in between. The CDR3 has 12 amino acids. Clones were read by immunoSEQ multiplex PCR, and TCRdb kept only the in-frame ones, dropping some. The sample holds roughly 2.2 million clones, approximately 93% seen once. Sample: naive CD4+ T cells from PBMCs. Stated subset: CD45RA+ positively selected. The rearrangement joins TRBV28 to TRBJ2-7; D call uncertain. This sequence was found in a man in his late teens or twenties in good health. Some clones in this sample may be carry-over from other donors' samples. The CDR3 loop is CASTSFLYEQYF. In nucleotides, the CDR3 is TGTGCCAGCACCTCCTTCCTCTACGAGCAGTACTTC.